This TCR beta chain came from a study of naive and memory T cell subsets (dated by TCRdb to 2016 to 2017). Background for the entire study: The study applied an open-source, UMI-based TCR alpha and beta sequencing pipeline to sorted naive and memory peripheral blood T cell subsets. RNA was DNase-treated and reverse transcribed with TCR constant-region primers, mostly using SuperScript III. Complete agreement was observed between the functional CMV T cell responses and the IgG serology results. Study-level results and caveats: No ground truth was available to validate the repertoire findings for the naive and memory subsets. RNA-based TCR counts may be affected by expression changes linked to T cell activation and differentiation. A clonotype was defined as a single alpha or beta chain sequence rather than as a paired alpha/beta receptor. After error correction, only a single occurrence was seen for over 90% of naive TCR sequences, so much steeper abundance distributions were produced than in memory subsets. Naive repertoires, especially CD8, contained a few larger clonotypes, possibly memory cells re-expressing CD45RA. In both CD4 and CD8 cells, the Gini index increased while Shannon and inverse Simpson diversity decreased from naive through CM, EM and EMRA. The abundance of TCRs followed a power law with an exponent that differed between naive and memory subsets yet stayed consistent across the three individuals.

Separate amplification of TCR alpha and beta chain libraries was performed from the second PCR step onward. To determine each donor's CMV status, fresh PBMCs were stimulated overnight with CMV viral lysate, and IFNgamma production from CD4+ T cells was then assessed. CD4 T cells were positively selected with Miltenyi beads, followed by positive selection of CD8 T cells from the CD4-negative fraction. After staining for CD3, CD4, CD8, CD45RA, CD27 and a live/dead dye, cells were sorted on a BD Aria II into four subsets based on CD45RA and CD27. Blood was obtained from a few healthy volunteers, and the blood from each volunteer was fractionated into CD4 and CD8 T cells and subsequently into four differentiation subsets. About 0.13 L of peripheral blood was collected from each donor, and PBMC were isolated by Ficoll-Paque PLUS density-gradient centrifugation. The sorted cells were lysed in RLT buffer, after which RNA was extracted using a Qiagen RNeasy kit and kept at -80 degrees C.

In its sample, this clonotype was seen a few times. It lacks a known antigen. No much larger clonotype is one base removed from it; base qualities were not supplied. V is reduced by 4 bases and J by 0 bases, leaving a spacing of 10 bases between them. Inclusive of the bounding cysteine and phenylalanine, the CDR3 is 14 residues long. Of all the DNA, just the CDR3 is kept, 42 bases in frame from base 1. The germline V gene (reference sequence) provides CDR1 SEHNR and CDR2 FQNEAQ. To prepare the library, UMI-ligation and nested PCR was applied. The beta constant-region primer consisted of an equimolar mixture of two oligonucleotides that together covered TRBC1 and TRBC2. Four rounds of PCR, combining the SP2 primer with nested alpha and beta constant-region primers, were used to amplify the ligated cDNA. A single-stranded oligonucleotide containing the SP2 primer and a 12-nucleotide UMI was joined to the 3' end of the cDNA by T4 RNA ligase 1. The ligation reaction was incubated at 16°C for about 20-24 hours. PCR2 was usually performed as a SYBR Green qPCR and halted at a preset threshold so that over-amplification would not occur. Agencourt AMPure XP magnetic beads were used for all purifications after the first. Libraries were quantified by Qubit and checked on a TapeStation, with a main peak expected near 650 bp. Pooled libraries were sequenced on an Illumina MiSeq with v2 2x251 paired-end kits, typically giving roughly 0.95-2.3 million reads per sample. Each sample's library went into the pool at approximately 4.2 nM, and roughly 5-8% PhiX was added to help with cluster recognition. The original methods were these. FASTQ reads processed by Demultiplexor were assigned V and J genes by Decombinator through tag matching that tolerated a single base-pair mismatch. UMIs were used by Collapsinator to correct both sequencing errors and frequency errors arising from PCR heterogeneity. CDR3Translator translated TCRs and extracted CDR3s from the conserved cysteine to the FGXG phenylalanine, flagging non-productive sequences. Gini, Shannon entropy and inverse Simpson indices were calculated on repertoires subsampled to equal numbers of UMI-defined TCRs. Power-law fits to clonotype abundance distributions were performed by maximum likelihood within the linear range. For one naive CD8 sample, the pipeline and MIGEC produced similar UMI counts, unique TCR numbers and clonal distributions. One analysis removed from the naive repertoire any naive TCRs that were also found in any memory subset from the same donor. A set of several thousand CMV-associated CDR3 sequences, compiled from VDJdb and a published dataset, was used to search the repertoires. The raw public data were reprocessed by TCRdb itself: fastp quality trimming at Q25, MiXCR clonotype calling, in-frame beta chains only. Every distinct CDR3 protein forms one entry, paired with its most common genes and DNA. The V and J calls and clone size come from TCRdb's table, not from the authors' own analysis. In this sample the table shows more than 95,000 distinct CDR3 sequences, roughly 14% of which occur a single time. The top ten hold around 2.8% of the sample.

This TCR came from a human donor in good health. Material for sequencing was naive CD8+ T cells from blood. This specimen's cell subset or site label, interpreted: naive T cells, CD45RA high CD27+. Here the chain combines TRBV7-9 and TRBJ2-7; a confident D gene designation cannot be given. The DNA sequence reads TGTGCCAGCAGCTCCTGGACCGACTCCTACGAGCAGTACTTC. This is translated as CASSSWTDSYEQYF. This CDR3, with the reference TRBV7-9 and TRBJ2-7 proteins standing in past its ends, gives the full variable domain DTGVSQNPRHKITKRGQNVTFRCDPISEHNRLYWYRQTLGQGPEFLTYFQNEAQLEKSRLLSDRFSAERPKGSFSTLEIQRTEQGDSAMYLCASSSWTDSYEQYFGPGTRLTVT.